Judged by frequency, the clone carrying this T cell receptor beta chain is medium-sized. The germline V gene encodes CDR1 SQVTM and CDR2 ANQGSEA. This CDR3 is built from 12 residues. TCRdb re-called the 10x single-cell sequencing reads and shows each CDR3 protein once, DNA omitted. The sample table includes over a thousand distinct CDR3 sequences. This entry is derived from a study of CD8 T cells in cerebrospinal fluid in Alzheimer's disease. Overall study context: CSF T cell clonal expansion was assessed by plate-based nested PCR and droplet-based sequencing.

Participants were all in good physical condition and free of acute infection. The rearrangement joins TRBV29-1 to TRBJ2-1; TCRdb proposes TRBD1, but this gene call is untestable without DNA. The sequenced sample was cerebrospinal fluid. This TCR was sampled from a human donor with Alzheimer's disease. The CDR3 protein is CSGGQGSNEQFF.